Below are 23 T cell receptor beta chains sequenced from a single sample in a study of cytomegalovirus exposure and HLA in healthy donors. The protocol was immunoSEQ multiplex PCR, while the TCRdb copy is restricted to in-frame clones and leaves out a portion. The profile covers approximately 72,000 clones, with around 95% appearing a single time and 0.55% to 0.8% taken by the ten largest. Source material: PBMCs. The receptors shown here come from a woman under 30 in good health and CMV-seronegative.

Only one count was recorded for this clone. The chain has TRBV7-8 and TRBJ2-2, with 9 bases identical to TRBD1. J lost 5 bases, V lost 8 bases, and 12 bases had no gene match. The CDR3 runs 16 residues. The germline V gene has CDR1 SGHVS and CDR2 FQNEAQ. The CDR3 DNA follows: TGTGCCAGCCTCTGGGGACAGGGATTAGTTACCGGGGAGCTGTTTTTT. This gives the protein CASLWGQGLVTGELFF. The variable domain in full, with the rest retrieved from reference TRBV7-8 and TRBJ2-2, is GAGVSQSPRYKVAKRGQDVALRCDPISGHVSLFWYQQALGQGPEFLTYFQNEAQLDKSGLPSDRFFAERPEGSVSTLKIQRTQQEDSAVYLCASLWGQGLVTGELFFGEGSRLTVL.

The V and J genes are TRBV7-9 and TRBJ1-6; no firm D call. The CDR3 length is 14 residues. Germline V lookup: CDR1 SEHNR, CDR2 FQNEAQ (reference sequence). V was trimmed by 5 bases and J by 14 bases, leaving 19 bases between them. The CDR3 loop reads CASSPSSGFWALHF. In DNA, the CDR3 is TGTGCCAGCAGCCCAAGCTCCGGGTTTTGGGCCCTCCACTTT.

The gene calls are TRBV5-5 and TRBJ1-5; no clear D gene. The CDR3 spans 15 residues. Germline CDR1 and CDR2: SGHKS and YYEKEE (reference sequence). Trimming left V 0 bases short and J 2 bases short, with 9 bases between. The CDR3 sequence: CASSLVPGGNQPQHF. The CDR3 DNA is TGTGCCAGCAGCTTGGTGCCAGGTGGCAATCAGCCCCAGCATTTT.

CDR3 nucleotides: TGTGCCAGCAGCGTAGGAGGCCGACGAAATGAAAAACTGTTTTTT. It specifies CASSVGGRRNEKLFF. The gene calls are TRBV9 and TRBJ1-4; D gene uncertain. The V gene lost 0 bases and the J gene lost 5 bases, with 11 bases spanning the gap. Germline V lookup: CDR1 SGDLS, CDR2 YYNGEE. The CDR3 sequence is 15 residues long.

The rearrangement links TRBV5-1 to TRBJ1-6, with 8 bases identical to TRBD1. V shed 2 bases, J shed 9 bases, and the junction held 4 bases outside the gene matches. The CDR3 covers 14 residues. Looked up from germline, CDR1 is SGHRS and CDR2 is YFSETQ. The CDR3 DNA follows: TGCGCCAGCAGCTTAGGACAGGGTCGTTCACCCCTCCACTTT. This encodes CASSLGQGRSPLHF. Combining the CDR3 with reference TRBV5-1 and TRBJ1-6 gives the whole variable domain KAGVTQTPRYLIKTRGQQVTLSCSPISGHRSVSWYQQTPGQGLQFLFEYFSETQRNKGNFPGRFSGRQFSNSRSEMNVSTLELGDSALYLCASSLGQGRSPLHFGNGTRLTVT.

About this clone: The sample contains more than one DNA sequence encoding this CDR3. J is TRBJ1-1 and V is TRBV11-2; 7 nucleotides line up with TRBD1. Germline trimming cut 6 bases from V and 1 base from J; bases unmatched to any gene: 2. Germline CDR1 reads SGHAT; CDR2 reads FQNNGV. The CDR3 consists of 13 residues. CDR3 nucleotide sequence: TGTGCCAGCAGGGGACAGACGAACACTGAAGCTTTCTTT. Translating gives CASRGQTNTEAFF.

The chain is built from TRBV5-1 and TRBJ2-7, with D possibly matching TRBD1 (6 bases). Trimming cost V 7 bases and J 2 bases, with 13 bases left between them. CDR3 length: 13 amino acids. In germline, CDR1 is SGHRS, CDR2 YFSETQ. As DNA, the CDR3 is TGCGCCAGCGGGGTGGACAGAACCTACGAGCAGTACTTC. Protein: CASGVDRTYEQYF.

The chain joins TRBV11-2 to TRBJ1-3; a weak D match, TRBD1 (5 bases). V lost 5 bases to trimming and J lost 0 bases, with 11 bases between them. Germline V gene lookup returns CDR1 SGHAT and CDR2 FQNNGV. There are 15 residues in the CDR3. CDR3 residues: CASSLWGGSGNTIYF. In DNA form, the CDR3 reads TGTGCCAGCAGCCTATGGGGGGGCTCTGGAAACACCATATATTTT.

This chain uses TRBV28 with TRBJ1-3; 10 positions agree with TRBD1. The CDR3 covers 16 residues. Germline CDR1 is MDHEN and CDR2 is SYDVKM. J was trimmed by 2 bases and V by 3 bases; bases with no gene match: 4. CDR3 protein: CASSFDRGRTGNTIYF. As DNA, the CDR3 is TGTGCCAGCAGTTTCGACAGGGGGCGAACTGGAAACACCATATATTTT.

The chain links TRBV21-1 to TRBJ2-3; the listed D gene, TRBD2, was not tested against the DNA. TRBV21-1 is shown as a pseudogene. This CDR3 contains 16 residues. CDR3: CASSIATGTSTDTQYF. In DNA form, the CDR3 reads TGTGCCAGCAGCATAGCGACCGGGACTAGCACAGATACGCAGTATTTT.

The chain recombines TRBV27 with TRBJ1-1; maybe TRBD1 (6 bases). From germline, CDR1 is MNHEY and CDR2 SMNVEV (reference sequence). The CDR3 sequence is 15 residues long. V lost 0 bases, J lost 5 bases, and 13 bases lay in between. The CDR3 DNA reads as TGTGCCAGCAGTTTATCTCCCGGGGGGCTTACTGAAGCTTTCTTT. It specifies CASSLSPGGLTEAFF.

The chain employs TRBV6-5 and TRBJ1-5, with 10 bases matching TRBD1. CDR1 MNHEY and CDR2 SVGAGI come from the germline V gene. The V segment lost 6 bases and the J segment 7 bases; nucleotides outside the gene matches: 6. The CDR3 is made up of 14 amino acids. CDR3 nucleotides: TGTGCCAGCAGCCGCGGGACAGGGGAACAGCCCCAGCATTTT. Residues: CASSRGTGEQPQHF.

V and J are TRBV11-1 and TRBJ2-1; D not resolved. The CDR3 extends over 12 amino acids. V was cut by 8 bases and J by 0 bases, with 5 bases left in between. Germline V gene data show CDR1 as SGHAT and CDR2 as FQDESV (reference sequence). In DNA, the CDR3 is TGTGCCAGCCAGTACTCCTACAATGAGCAGTTCTTC. It translates to CASQYSYNEQFF.

The chain carries TRBV6-5 and TRBJ1-3; weak D call: TRBD1 (6 bases). This CDR3 spans 15 amino acids. Trimming shortened V by 6 bases and J by 3 bases, and 15 bases separated the two germline ends. Per germline, CDR1 MNHEY and CDR2 SVGAGI. The CDR3 DNA reads TGTGCCAGCAGAAACAGGGCGCAAGATGGAAACACCATATATTTT. Protein product: CASRNRAQDGNTIYF.

The CDR3 DNA follows: TGTGCCAGTAAGGATCCGGGGGACTATAACCCAGATACGCAGTATTTT. It is translated as CASKDPGDYNPDTQYF. The chain employs TRBV19 and TRBJ2-3; 7 bases are a match to TRBD2. The length of the CDR3 is 16 residues. The V and J ends lost 7 bases and 4 bases, in that order; junction bases with no gene match: 14. The germline CDR1 and CDR2 sequences are LNHDA and SQIVND (reference sequence).

This clone was picked up a small number of times. The chain employs TRBV28 and TRBJ2-7; D perhaps matches TRBD1 (7 bases). This CDR3 region has 15 residues. Per the germline V gene, CDR1 is MDHEN and CDR2 is SYDVKM. The V gene lost 3 bases and the J gene lost 3 bases, with 15 bases spanning the gap. This CDR3 reads CASSFGGTVRYEQYF. DNA of the CDR3: TGTGCCAGCAGTTTTGGCGGGACAGTCCGCTACGAGCAGTACTTC.

This chain connects TRBV7-9 to TRBJ2-3; 11 bases map to TRBD2. The J segment lost 1 base and the V segment lost 5 bases, leaving 5 bases of the junction unmatched. Germline CDR1 and CDR2: SEHNR and FQNEAQ (reference sequence). The CDR3 is made up of 16 amino acids. CDR3 sequence reads: CASSTLLAGGTDTQYF. The CDR3 DNA follows: TGTGCCAGCAGCACCCTACTAGCGGGGGGCACAGATACGCAGTATTTT.

The chain couples TRBV13 to TRBJ1-1; TRBD1 might be the D (6 bases). V was pared by 5 bases and J by 0 bases, with 13 bases between. Germline assignment: CDR1 PRHDT and CDR2 FYEKMQ (reference sequence). The CDR3 sequence is 15 residues long. CDR3 protein: CASSPVGDMNTEAFF. The DNA for the CDR3 is TGTGCCAGCAGCCCCGTAGGGGACATGAACACTGAAGCTTTCTTT.

The V call is TRBV5-1, the J call TRBJ2-5, with 8 nucleotides matching TRBD2. The trim removed 3 bases at V and 2 bases at J, leaving 9 bases unmatched. CDR3 length: 16 amino acids. Germline CDR1 reads SGHRS; CDR2 reads YFSETQ. The CDR3 DNA reads TGCGCCAGCAGCTCCCAGACGGGGGGGTCACAAGAGACCCAGTACTTC. Translating gives CASSSQTGGSQETQYF.

This rearrangement joins TRBV5-5 to TRBJ1-3; 7 bases line up with TRBD1. The germline CDR1 and CDR2 sequences are SGHKS and YYEKEE (reference sequence). Trimming took 3 bases from V and 0 from J; bases not matched to a gene: 15. The CDR3 has 19 residues. The CDR3 DNA is TGTGCCAGCAGCTCAGGACAGGTCCTAACCCTGAGCTCTGGAAACACCATATATTTT. Translated, it gives CASSSGQVLTLSSGNTIYF.

The CDR3 spells CASNPRGGEEQETQYF. The CDR3, as DNA: TGTGCCAGCAACCCCCGGGGGGGGGAAGAACAAGAGACCCAGTACTTC. This chain links TRBV13 with TRBJ2-5, with 8 bases that match TRBD2. J was trimmed by 2 bases and V by 7 bases; bases with no gene match: 12. Germline-derived CDR1 and CDR2 are PRHDT and FYEKMQ (reference sequence). The CDR3 has 16 amino acids.

This chain uses TRBV30 with TRBJ1-2; no reliable D call. The germline V and J ends were trimmed by 0 bases and 4 bases, with 9 bases remaining between them. CDR3 length: 13 amino acids. Germline V lookup: CDR1 GTSNPN, CDR2 SVGIG (reference sequence). Here the CDR3 reads CAWSVPGLYGYTF. The DNA for the CDR3 is TGTGCCTGGAGTGTCCCTGGGCTCTATGGCTACACCTTC.

The J gene is TRBJ1-2, the V gene TRBV13; TRBD1 agrees at 10 bases. The CDR3 runs 16 residues. J gave up 6 bases and V 0 bases, and 7 bases lay outside the gene matches. Germline loops: CDR1 PRHDT, CDR2 FYEKMQ (reference sequence). The CDR3 sequence is CASSLGPGTGANGYTF. For the CDR3, the DNA is TGTGCCAGCAGCTTAGGCCCCGGGACAGGGGCCAATGGCTACACCTTC.